This T cell receptor beta chain came from a study of blood T cell repertoires in COVID-19. Whole-study context: Material from acute and convalescent COVID-19 was sourced from the United States, Italy and Spain.

Per the original methods: Reference gene primer amplification gave nucleated cell count estimates. Measured with immunoSEQ multiplex PCR; TCRdb has only the in-frame clones, and not every one. The DNA gave D and trimming, while V, J and clone size come from that table. The data show about 200,000 clones, about 88% seen once. This CDR3 is built from 15 residues. Germline-derived CDR1 and CDR2 are SGDLS and YYNGEE. V shed 0 bases and J shed 5 bases, with 15 bases lying between them. The receptor comes from a woman aged 40-49 years who had recovered from COVID-19. The specimen was peripheral blood. This rearrangement joins TRBV9 to TRBJ2-7; weak D call: TRBD1 (6 bases). CDR3 nucleotides: TGTGCCAGCAGCGTAGGGACAGTGTCCTACCACGAGCAGTACTTC. This translates into CASSVGTVSYHEQYF.